Included here is one TCR beta chain sequence, with context. Patients were ruled out by autoimmune disease history or systemic immunosuppression. This sample is part of a study of OX40 agonist ivuxolimab in advanced cancers. Study-level background: Ivuxolimab is a fully human IgG2 antibody that activates OX40 (CD134).

The CDR3 consists of 14 residues. The germline V gene encodes CDR1 MGHRA and CDR2 YSYEKL. V was pared by 1 base and J by 4 bases, with 11 bases between. The data were produced by immunoSEQ multiplex PCR, yet TCRdb's version contains in-frame clones alone and is incomplete. The table lists 60,000 to 75,000 clones, more than 85% of them singletons. V and J are TRBV4-1 and TRBJ2-7; D is tentatively TRBD1 or TRBD2 (5 bases each). The sample consisted of CD4+ or CD8+ T cells sorted from blood, taken in a trial of the OX40 agonist ivuxolimab. This clonotype was sampled from an adult with an advanced solid tumor such as melanoma, head and neck, liver or kidney cancer. The CDR3 loop reads CASSQVGTTYEQYF. CDR3 nucleotides: TGCGCCAGCAGCCAAGTCGGGACCACTTACGAGCAGTACTTC.